Listed below are T cell receptor beta chains from one sample, sequenced in a study of blood T cell repertoires in COVID-19. Sequencing was performed with immunoSEQ multiplex PCR; in TCRdb, only in-frame clones are kept and a portion is missing. The sample yields a few hundred thousand clones, more than 80% seen once. Sequenced input: PBMCs or T cells enriched from blood (not recorded which). The receptors come from a man between 18 and 35 years old who had recovered from COVID-19. Both conserved end residues are part of each CDR3. Fields, in order: V gene, J gene, clone size, D gene, CDR3 DNA, CDR3 protein. A D gene is named only where the DNA matches it firmly. Size values are once, few and many counts, or a class for expanded clones, and some rows have none.

v_call: TRBV24-1; j_call: TRBJ1-3; clone_size: .; d_call: TRBD1; cdr3_nt: TGTGCCACCAGTGATTACAGGGGGGACGCCCAGCCACCGGCAAACTCTGGAAACACCATATATTTT; cdr3_aa: CATSDYRGDAQPPANSGNTIYF
v_call: TRBV15; j_call: TRBJ2-6; clone_size: .; d_call: .; cdr3_nt: TGTGCCACCAGCATACCCTTCTACGGGGCCAACGTCCTGACTTTC; cdr3_aa: CATSIPFYGANVLTF
v_call: TRBV3-1/TRBV3-2; j_call: TRBJ1-1; clone_size: .; d_call: .; cdr3_nt: TGTGCCAGCAGCCAAGGAGACAGGCCGAACACTGAAGCTTTCTTT; cdr3_aa: CASSQGDRPNTEAFF
v_call: TRBV5-5; j_call: TRBJ1-4; clone_size: once; d_call: TRBD1; cdr3_nt: TGTGCCAGCAGCGCTGGACAGGGAATAGGCTCACGTGAAAAACTGTTTTTT; cdr3_aa: CASSAGQGIGSREKLFF
v_call: TRBV4-1; j_call: TRBJ2-7; clone_size: .; d_call: TRBD1; cdr3_nt: TGCGCCAGCAGCCTTGGCCGGACAGGGAATTCCTACGAGCAGTACTTC; cdr3_aa: CASSLGRTGNSYEQYF
v_call: TRBV19; j_call: TRBJ2-2; clone_size: .; d_call: .; cdr3_nt: TGTGCCAGTAGCAAACGAGGGCGGGCCGAGAACACCGGGGAGCTGTTTTTT; cdr3_aa: CASSKRGRAENTGELFF
v_call: TRBV21-1; j_call: TRBJ1-2; clone_size: .; d_call: .; cdr3_nt: TGTGCCAGCAGCAAAGGGGCACAGGGTAAGAGGAAAACTGATGGCTACACCTTC; cdr3_aa: CASSKGAQGKRKTDGYTF
v_call: TRBV5-4; j_call: TRBJ2-2; clone_size: .; d_call: .; cdr3_nt: TGTGCCAGCAGCTTGTGGGTAGCGGAAACGACGGAGCTGTTTTTT; cdr3_aa: CASSLWVAETTELFF
v_call: TRBV10-3; j_call: TRBJ2-3; clone_size: .; d_call: TRBD2; cdr3_nt: TGTGCCATCACTTCTGCGGGGGGATCCACAGATACGCAGTATTTT; cdr3_aa: CAITSAGGSTDTQYF
v_call: TRBV7-9; j_call: TRBJ1-5; clone_size: .; d_call: .; cdr3_nt: TGTGCCAGCAGCCCTGGGGGGGTGCGTCCCCAGCATTTT; cdr3_aa: CASSPGGVRPQHF
v_call: TRBV5-1; j_call: TRBJ1-2; clone_size: .; d_call: TRBD1; cdr3_nt: TGCGCCAGCAGTCAGGGACAGGCCGACTATGGCTACACCTTC; cdr3_aa: CASSQGQADYGYTF
v_call: TRBV27; j_call: TRBJ1-3; clone_size: .; d_call: .; cdr3_nt: TGTGCCAGCAGTTTTACAGCTGGAAACACCATATATTTT; cdr3_aa: CASSFTAGNTIYF
v_call: TRBV6-2/TRBV6-3; j_call: TRBJ1-1; clone_size: .; d_call: .; cdr3_nt: TGTGCCAGCAGTTACGCGGCTTCGGCTTTCTTT; cdr3_aa: CASSYAASAFF
v_call: TRBV11-2; j_call: TRBJ1-2; clone_size: .; d_call: .; cdr3_nt: TGTGCCAGCAGCTCGCCCCGACAGGTGGCCTATGGCTACACCTTC; cdr3_aa: CASSSPRQVAYGYTF
v_call: TRBV19; j_call: TRBJ2-1; clone_size: .; d_call: TRBD2; cdr3_nt: TGTGCCAGTAGTATGGACTCTAGCGGGTCCTACAATGAGCAGTTCTTC; cdr3_aa: CASSMDSSGSYNEQFF
v_call: TRBV19; j_call: TRBJ2-7; clone_size: .; d_call: TRBD1; cdr3_nt: TGTGCCAGCGCCTCCGGGACAGCCTACGAGCAGTACTTC; cdr3_aa: CASASGTAYEQYF
v_call: TRBV10-3; j_call: TRBJ2-2; clone_size: .; d_call: TRBD2; cdr3_nt: TGTGCCATCAGTGCAGCGGGAGGTACCACCGGGGAGCTGTTTTTT; cdr3_aa: CAISAAGGTTGELFF
v_call: TRBV5-6; j_call: TRBJ2-1; clone_size: .; d_call: .; cdr3_nt: TGTGCCAGCAGCCCGGGGGGCCTTGGTGAGCAGTTCTTC; cdr3_aa: CASSPGGLGEQFF
v_call: TRBV11-3; j_call: TRBJ2-3; clone_size: .; d_call: .; cdr3_nt: TGTGCCAGCAGCTTAGGAATAGCCACAGATACGCAGTATTTT; cdr3_aa: CASSLGIATDTQYF
v_call: TRBV4-2; j_call: TRBJ1-4; clone_size: .; d_call: .; cdr3_nt: TGTGCCAGCAGCCAAGATGGGCAATCCGGGACATCTAAAAAACTGTTTTTT; cdr3_aa: CASSQDGQSGTSKKLFF
v_call: TRBV10-3; j_call: TRBJ1-1; clone_size: .; d_call: .; cdr3_nt: TGTGCCATCAGTCCCGACAGAGTTGAAGCTTTCTTT; cdr3_aa: CAISPDRVEAFF
v_call: TRBV6-6; j_call: TRBJ1-1; clone_size: few; d_call: .; cdr3_nt: TGTGCCAGCAGTTACAAGGCGGTTTCTGTTACTGAAGCTTTCTTT; cdr3_aa: CASSYKAVSVTEAFF
v_call: TRBV2; j_call: TRBJ1-1; clone_size: .; d_call: .; cdr3_nt: TGTGCCAGCATGCGGGAAGGGGTAACTGAAGCTTTCTTT; cdr3_aa: CASMREGVTEAFF
v_call: TRBV3-1/TRBV3-2; j_call: TRBJ1-2; clone_size: .; d_call: TRBD1; cdr3_nt: TGTGCCAGCAGCCAAGCAGGGGGCTGCACCTTC; cdr3_aa: CASSQAGGCTF
v_call: TRBV10-1; j_call: TRBJ1-4; clone_size: .; d_call: .; cdr3_nt: TGCGCCAGCAGTCCAGGGAGGGCGGGCGAAAAACTGTTTTTT; cdr3_aa: CASSPGRAGEKLFF
v_call: TRBV6-5; j_call: TRBJ2-1; clone_size: .; d_call: TRBD1; cdr3_nt: TGTGCCAGCAGTAGGGGACAGGTGGTTTACAATGAGCAGTTCTTC; cdr3_aa: CASSRGQVVYNEQFF
v_call: TRBV24-1; j_call: TRBJ1-2; clone_size: .; d_call: TRBD1; cdr3_nt: TGTGCCACCAGTGAAGGGACAGGGATGGGCTACACCTTC; cdr3_aa: CATSEGTGMGYTF
v_call: TRBV6-6; j_call: TRBJ1-3; clone_size: .; d_call: TRBD1; cdr3_nt: TGTGCCAGCAGCCCCGGGACAGTCGGAAACACCATATATTTT; cdr3_aa: CASSPGTVGNTIYF
v_call: TRBV19; j_call: TRBJ2-2; clone_size: .; d_call: .; cdr3_nt: TGTGCCAGTAGTATTCTGAGGACGAACACCGGGGAGCTGTTTTTT; cdr3_aa: CASSILRTNTGELFF
v_call: TRBV28; j_call: TRBJ1-2; clone_size: .; d_call: .; cdr3_nt: TGTGCCAGCGTCTCAGGGGAGTATATCTATGGCTACACCTTC; cdr3_aa: CASVSGEYIYGYTF